These 24 T cell receptor beta chains were all obtained from the same sample, sequenced in a study of monozygotic twins with inflammatory bowel disease. TCRdb re-called the 5' RACE reads and gives one entry per CDR3 protein, without DNA. Across approximately 400,000 distinct CDR3 sequences, the top ten clones capture about 2.4% of the sample. Sequenced material: blood. Receptors were obtained from a human donor with ulcerative colitis or Crohn's disease, or a healthy co-twin of an affected twin (not recorded which).

The genes are TRBV11-2 and TRBJ2-5; TCRdb proposes TRBD1, but this gene call is untestable without DNA. The germline V gene encodes CDR1 SGHAT and CDR2 FQNNGV. This CDR3 comprises 17 residues. CDR3: CASSLDHGAGVEETQYF.

The rearrangement uses TRBV29-1 and TRBJ1-2; TCRdb's assignment of TRBD1 cannot be checked, as there is no DNA. Germline lookup yields CDR1 SQVTM and CDR2 ANQGSEA. The CDR3 spans 12 residues. CDR3 amino acids: CSVTGLRDGYTF.

The chain carries TRBV20-1 and TRBJ2-1; lacking DNA, the TRBD1 call made by TCRdb goes unchecked. Germline V gene lookup returns CDR1 DFQATT and CDR2 SNEGSKA (reference sequence). The CDR3 has 17 amino acids. This chain's CDR3 is CSARDLGGTGPANEQFF.

The chain is built from TRBV15 and TRBJ2-7. CDR1 is LNHNV, CDR2 YYDKDF, per germline (reference sequence). This CDR3 is built from 14 residues. The CDR3 loop reads CATSRVSSSYEQYF.

The rearrangement joins TRBV28 to TRBJ1-4; TCRdb gives TRBD1 as the D gene, but with no DNA this cannot be confirmed. This CDR3 is 15 amino acids long. Germline V gene data show CDR1 as MDHEN and CDR2 as SYDVKM. CDR3 residues: CASSAPGGILEKLFF. Filled out from reference TRBV28 and TRBJ1-4, the complete variable domain reads DVKVTQSSRYLVKRTGEKVFLECVQDMDHENMFWYRQDPGLGLRLIYFSYDVKMKEKGDIPEGYSVSREKKERFSLILESASTNQTSMYLCASSAPGGILEKLFFGSGTQLSVL.

The chain uses TRBV5-1 and TRBJ1-1; TCRdb designates TRBD1, a call that cannot be tested without DNA. Germline values: CDR1 SGHRS, CDR2 YFSETQ. This CDR3 is built from 17 residues. The CDR3 region is CASTKIVAVGGNTEAFF.

This chain connects TRBV7-9 to TRBJ2-3; TCRdb's D call of TRBD1 is untestable without DNA. CDR1 SEHNR and CDR2 FQNEAQ come from the germline V gene (reference sequence). This CDR3 contains 13 residues. The CDR3: CASSTVGMDTQYF.

The rearrangement joins TRBV29-1 to TRBJ2-7; TCRdb reports TRBD1, a call that lacks DNA to check it against. Per the germline V gene, CDR1 is SQVTM and CDR2 is ANQGSEA. The CDR3 is 11 residues long. The CDR3 spells CSVDTAGEQYF.

This chain uses TRBV7-3 with TRBJ1-5; TCRdb names TRBD1, which stays unverified in the absence of DNA. Germline V gives CDR1 SGHTA, CDR2 FQGTGA. The CDR3 covers 20 residues. CDR3 residues: CASSPSPGTGDGESNQPQHF.

Here the CDR3 reads CASSRDRANEQFF. This sequence joins TRBV12-3 or TRBV12-4 and TRBJ2-1; TCRdb calls TRBD1, which cannot be checked without DNA. The CDR3 runs to 13 residues.

The chain uses TRBV25-1 and TRBJ2-7; absent DNA, TCRdb's TRBD1 call cannot be checked. CDR1 and CDR2 from the germline V gene are MGHDK and SYGVNS. This CDR3 is 13 amino acids long. This CDR3 reads CASSGWTGAEQYF.

The J gene is TRBJ2-7, the V gene TRBV7-9; the D call of TRBD1 rests on TCRdb alone, since no DNA is present to check it. Germline V lookup: CDR1 SEHNR, CDR2 FQNEAQ (reference sequence). The CDR3 spans 14 residues. The CDR3 sequence is CASSARDRGYEQYF.

The rearrangement joins TRBV19 to TRBJ1-1. This CDR3 has 17 residues. CDR1 LNHDA and CDR2 SQIVND come from the germline V gene (reference sequence). CDR3 amino acids: CASRQPAGALRGAEAFF.

The V gene is TRBV19, the J gene TRBJ2-3; TCRdb's D call, TRBD1, is unchecked because there is no DNA. The CDR3 consists of 16 residues. Per the germline V gene, CDR1 is LNHDA and CDR2 is SQIVND (reference sequence). Here the CDR3 reads CASSIKGAGGLNTQYF.

V gene TRBV3-1 combines with J gene TRBJ1-5. Germline values: CDR1 LGHDT, CDR2 YNNKEL (reference sequence). There are 15 residues in the CDR3. The chain's CDR3 is CASSQRGEGNQPQHF.

The chain links TRBV9 to TRBJ1-1. In germline, CDR1 is SGDLS, CDR2 YYNGEE. This CDR3 is 13 amino acids long. The CDR3 sequence: CASSVSENTEAFF.

The chain combines TRBV5-1 with TRBJ1-6; without DNA, the TCRdb call of TRBD1 cannot be checked. The CDR3 contains 14 residues. Germline CDR1 and CDR2: SGHRS and YFSETQ. The CDR3 sequence: CASSLDRANSPLHF.

The chain employs TRBV12-3 or TRBV12-4 and TRBJ2-2; TCRdb selects TRBD2, and the lack of DNA leaves this call unchecked. The CDR3 is 13 residues long. The CDR3 spells CANLRGNTGELFF.

This chain joins TRBV20-1 and TRBJ2-1; TCRdb names TRBD2, which stays unverified in the absence of DNA. CDR1 and CDR2 (germline): DFQATT, SNEGSKA (reference sequence). The CDR3 runs 12 residues. CDR3 amino acids: CSAPLPSGAQFF.

The chain recombines TRBV4-3 with TRBJ1-1. The germline V gene has CDR1 LGHNA and CDR2 YSLEER. CDR3 length equals 15 residues. CDR3 residues: CASSQEKDLNTEAFF.

CDR3: CASNPSSNTGELFF. The J gene is TRBJ2-2, the V gene TRBV12-3 or TRBV12-4; TCRdb's D call of TRBD2 is untestable without DNA. The CDR3 extends over 14 amino acids.

The gene calls are TRBV14 and TRBJ2-2. The CDR3 has 14 amino acids. Germline V gene data show CDR1 as SGHDN and CDR2 as FVKESK. The CDR3 protein is CASSQLGNTGELFF.

This chain joins TRBV24-1 and TRBJ2-1; TCRdb returns TRBD1, unconfirmable since there is no DNA. The CDR3 runs to 15 residues. Germline CDR1 is KGHDR and CDR2 is SFDVKD. This CDR3 reads CATSAPGGHDNEQFF.

The chain recombines TRBV28 with TRBJ2-7. CDR1 and CDR2 (germline): MDHEN, SYDVKM. CDR3 length: 12 residues. CDR3 residues: CASSSWLYEQYF.